This T cell receptor beta chain was documented in a study of blood T cell repertoires in COVID-19. Study overall: Acute and convalescent COVID-19 samples came from the United States, Italy and Spain. Sources were T cells, B-cell-depleted T cells, or PBMCs; the material itself was cDNA or gDNA.

Authors' analysis steps: Estimation of nucleated cell counts relied on the amplification of reference gene primers. The repertoire was sequenced with immunoSEQ multiplex PCR; TCRdb's copy has only in-frame clones and lacks some. V and J calls and clone size come straight from that table; D and trimming were deduced from the DNA. The repertoire has about 130,000 clones, 70% to 90% of them found once; the top ten carry 0.95% to 1.5%. This clone appeared once. The CDR3 has 15 amino acids. Germline V lookup: CDR1 LGHNA, CDR2 YSLEER. V lost 1 base to trimming and J lost 5 bases, with 14 bases between them.

The clonotype comes from a woman of 80 years or more with acute or convalescent COVID-19. The sample comprised peripheral blood. This chain joins TRBV4-3 and TRBJ2-5, with D possibly being TRBD2 (7 bases). CDR3 in DNA: TGCGCCAGCAGCCAAGGTTGGGAGGGGGGCGAGACCCAGTACTTC. Protein: CASSQGWEGGETQYF.